Listed here are 3 T cell receptor beta chains from one sample, sequenced in a study of early T cells in non-severe SARS-CoV-2 infection. One entry per CDR3 protein results from TCRdb running MiXCR on the 5' RACE reads. This sample has around 67,000 distinct CDR3 sequences; 11% occur once, and the top ten carry around 4%. Sequencing used whole blood. The receptors stem from an adult who was a healthcare worker with PCR-confirmed SARS-CoV-2 infection or an uninfected control (not recorded which).

The chain is built from TRBV9 and TRBJ2-1; perhaps D is TRBD1 or TRBD2 (5 bases each). This CDR3 is built from 13 residues. Trimming cost V 0 bases and J 9 bases, with 10 bases left between them. The germline CDR1 and CDR2 sequences are SGDLS and YYNGEE. The CDR3 coding sequence is TGTGCCAGCAGCGTAGGGGGGAGCGGTGAGCAGTTCTTC. Translated: CASSVGGSGEQFF.

In this sample, this clonotype turned up many times. The V and J genes are TRBV29-1 and TRBJ1-1; tentative D call: TRBD1 (5 bases). Germline lookup yields CDR1 SQVTM and CDR2 ANQGSEA. Trimming removed 6 bases at V and 4 bases at J, with 9 bases between. The CDR3 is made up of 11 amino acids. In DNA, the CDR3 is TGCAGCGTCCGGGGGACCACTGAAGCTTTCTTT. Protein sequence: CSVRGTTEAFF.

This clonotype appeared many times. The genes are TRBV15 and TRBJ2-2, with TRBD2 as a possible D gene (6 bases). The length of the CDR3 is 15 residues. Germline V gene lookup returns CDR1 LNHNV and CDR2 YYDKDF (reference sequence). With 0 bases removed from V and 8 bases from J, the gap between germline ends came to 13 bases. CDR3 in amino acids: CATSRDMEGAGELFF. The DNA of the CDR3 is TGTGCCACCAGCAGAGATATGGAGGGAGCGGGGGAGCTGTTTTTT.